This record looks at one T cell receptor beta chain sequence and its context. The target antigen is unknown. Healthy bone marrow donors made up the donors. Primers included in the PCR were 60 Vbeta and 13 Jbeta primers. The data were produced by immunoSEQ multiplex PCR, yet TCRdb's version contains in-frame clones alone and is incomplete. The data show tens of thousands of clones, approximately 78% seen once. This record comes from a study of cytomegalovirus exposure and HLA in healthy donors. The V and J ends lost 0 bases and 7 bases, in that order; junction bases with no gene match: 8. The CDR3 contains 15 residues. Germline V gene sequence: CDR1 SGHRS, CDR2 YFSETQ. Study results and caveats: According to the study, 160 or so TCR beta chains were cytomegalovirus-associated.

The gene calls are TRBV5-1 and TRBJ2-7; TRBD2 agrees at 9 bases. The material sequenced was PBMCs. This clonotype originated in a male donor in good health and CMV-seropositive. The CDR3 sequence is CASSLASGLAGEQYF. The CDR3 DNA sequence: TGCGCCAGCAGCTTGGCAAGTGGGCTAGCGGGAGAGCAGTACTTC.